The 8 T cell receptor beta chains in this list originate from one sample, sequenced in a study of cytomegalovirus exposure and HLA in healthy donors. This PCR relied on a set of 60 Vbeta primers and 13 Jbeta primers. Some clones are missing from TCRdb's copy, which holds only in-frame ones; the method was immunoSEQ multiplex PCR. The data contain 95,000 to 100,000 clones, about 80% of them seen just once; the ten biggest clones take up 4.1%. Sequencing used PBMCs. These receptors all come from a man aged 35-49 years in good health and CMV-seronegative.

This rearrangement joins TRBV6-4 to TRBJ2-1; 7 bases agree with TRBD2. CDR3 size: 15 residues. The V and J ends lost 2 bases and 2 bases, in that order; junction bases with no gene match: 3. CDR1 and CDR2 (germline): MRHNA, SNTAGT. The CDR3 is CASSDAGDPYNEQFF. In DNA, the CDR3 is TGTGCCAGCAGTGACGCGGGGGATCCCTACAATGAGCAGTTCTTC.

The V gene is TRBV7-9, the J gene TRBJ1-2, with TRBD1 identical over 10 bases. The CDR3 is 16 amino acids. V gave up 5 bases and J gave up 1 base; unmatched junction bases: 7. Germline V gives CDR1 SEHNR, CDR2 FQNEAQ (reference sequence). As DNA, the CDR3 is TGTGCCAGCAGCCGCCGGGACAGGGGACGTAACTATGGCTACACCTTC. Its translation is CASSRRDRGRNYGYTF.

This clone showed up just a few times. The rearrangement links TRBV7-2 to TRBJ2-2; D might be TRBD1 (5 bases). Per the germline V gene, CDR1 is SGHTA and CDR2 is FQGNSA. V was clipped by 1 base and J by 6 bases, with 6 bases between them. The CDR3 is made up of 13 amino acids. The CDR3 DNA is TGTGCCAGCAGCTTAGAGGGGTCCGGGGAGCTGTTTTTT. Translating it yields CASSLEGSGELFF.

The chain joins TRBV28 to TRBJ2-7; 12 nucleotides match TRBD1. CDR3 size: 14 residues. Trimming took 5 bases from V and 4 from J; bases not matched to a gene: 3. Germline V lookup: CDR1 MDHEN, CDR2 SYDVKM. The CDR3 spells CASSVGQGAYEQYV. CDR3 in DNA: TGTGCCAGCAGTGTGGGACAGGGGGCTTACGAGCAGTACGTC.

There are a few counts of this clone. V is TRBV10-3 and J is TRBJ1-2; 7 nucleotides agree with TRBD1. The V gene end was trimmed by 8 bases and the J gene end by 1 base; junction bases not matched to a gene: 4. CDR3 length: 13 amino acids. The germline V gene has CDR1 ENHRY and CDR2 SYGVKD. The CDR3: CAIQPGGNYGYTF. Here the CDR3 DNA reads TGTGCCATCCAACCAGGGGGTAACTATGGCTACACCTTC.

This chain connects TRBV28 to TRBJ2-7; 9 nucleotides align to TRBD1. The trim removed 8 bases at V and 1 base at J, leaving 9 bases unmatched. This CDR3 has 15 residues. Germline lookup yields CDR1 MDHEN and CDR2 SYDVKM. The CDR3 protein is CASSTGGTGSYEQYV. CDR3 in DNA: TGTGCCAGCTCCACCGGGGGGACAGGGTCCTACGAGCAGTACGTC.

This chain joins TRBV11-2 and TRBJ2-2; 8 positions match TRBD2. V lost 2 bases, J lost 4 bases, and 3 bases stayed unmatched. The CDR3 consists of 15 residues. The germline V gene encodes CDR1 SGHAT and CDR2 FQNNGV. This CDR3 is CASSLTGGRTGELFF. DNA of the CDR3: TGTGCCAGCAGCTTAACGGGGGGGCGCACCGGGGAGCTGTTTTTT.

About this clone itself: Germline is not matched at one junction end, which may reflect a read error. Other DNA sequences of this sample code for an identical CDR3. The chain carries TRBV27 and TRBJ1-5, with 7 bases fitting TRBD1. This CDR3 contains 13 residues. Per germline, CDR1 MNHEY and CDR2 SMNVEV (reference sequence). In DNA form, the CDR3 reads TGCGCCACCAGGACAGGCTTGAGTGGTCCCCAGCATTTT. This translates into CATRTGLSGPQHF.